This T cell receptor beta chain stems from a study of blood T cell repertoires in COVID-19. As for the study in general: Sources were T cells, B-cell-depleted T cells, or PBMCs; the material itself was cDNA or gDNA.

The CDR3 totals 19 residues. Trimming at V came to 4 bases and at J to 0 bases, leaving 9 bases not matched to a gene. Germline V gene lookup returns CDR1 SGHAT and CDR2 FQNNGV. Original data processing: Amplification with reference gene primers provided the estimates of nucleated cell counts. The assay was immunoSEQ multiplex PCR, and TCRdb's table has in-frame clones only and misses some. The V and J calls and clone size are taken from that table; D and trimming were inferred from the DNA. In the table there are 250,000 or so clones, approximately 86% of which are singletons. Sequenced sample: peripheral blood. The clonotype was recovered from a man aged 25 to 40 with active or convalescent COVID-19. The chain uses TRBV11-2 and TRBJ2-1; 13 bases map to TRBD2. CDR3 nucleotide sequence: TGTGCCAGCAGCTCCGGACTAGCGGGGGCACTAAGCTCCTACAATGAGCAGTTCTTC. It translates to CASSSGLAGALSSYNEQFF.